This section outlines one T cell receptor (beta chain) sequence together with its context. Its antigen is undetermined. 60 Vbeta and 13 Jbeta primers were used in PCR. TCRdb's copy holds only in-frame clones and misses some; the assay was immunoSEQ multiplex PCR. The sample lists roughly 140,000 clones, more than 60% occurring once. This specimen belongs to a study of cytomegalovirus exposure and HLA in healthy donors. Study-wide background: In an early release, HLA-typed donors contributed tens of millions of unique TCR sequences. Study results and caveats: From TCR beta sequences, most subjects' HLA-A and HLA-B alleles were reportedly predicted accurately. As a later analysis showed, several of the most significant clusters appeared to be linked to common viral pathogens.

This CDR3 region has 13 residues. Between the trimmed V and J ends, which lost 4 bases and 4 bases, there was a span of 10 bases. Germline CDR1 and CDR2: SGHVS and FQNEAQ. This receptor was obtained from a male donor in good health and CMV-seronegative. The genes are TRBV7-8 and TRBJ1-2; the D gene is possibly TRBD1 (6 bases). The source material was PBMCs. The CDR3 coding sequence is TGTGCCAGCAGCTCTCGGACAGTCTATGGCTACACCTTC. As protein: CASSSRTVYGYTF.